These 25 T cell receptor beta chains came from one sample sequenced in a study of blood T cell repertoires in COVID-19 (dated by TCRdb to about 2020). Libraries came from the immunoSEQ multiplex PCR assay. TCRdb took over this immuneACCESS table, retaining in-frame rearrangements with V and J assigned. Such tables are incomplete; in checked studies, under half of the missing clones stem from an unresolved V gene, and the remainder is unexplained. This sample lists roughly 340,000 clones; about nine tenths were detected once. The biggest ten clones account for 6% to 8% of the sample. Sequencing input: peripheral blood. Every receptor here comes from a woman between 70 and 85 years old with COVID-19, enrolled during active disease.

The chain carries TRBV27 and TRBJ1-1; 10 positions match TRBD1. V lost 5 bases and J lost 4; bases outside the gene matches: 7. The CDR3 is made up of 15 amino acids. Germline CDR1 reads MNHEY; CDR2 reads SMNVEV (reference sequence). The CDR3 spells CASSATGGRGTEAFF. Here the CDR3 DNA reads TGTGCCAGCAGTGCGACAGGGGGCCGGGGCACTGAAGCTTTCTTT.

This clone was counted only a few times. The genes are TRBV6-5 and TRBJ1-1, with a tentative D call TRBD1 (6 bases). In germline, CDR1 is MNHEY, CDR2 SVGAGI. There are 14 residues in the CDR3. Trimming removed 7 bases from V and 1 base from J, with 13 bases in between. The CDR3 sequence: CASTNREGNTEAFF. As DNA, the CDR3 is TGTGCCAGCACCAACAGGGAAGGGAACACTGAAGCTTTCTTT.

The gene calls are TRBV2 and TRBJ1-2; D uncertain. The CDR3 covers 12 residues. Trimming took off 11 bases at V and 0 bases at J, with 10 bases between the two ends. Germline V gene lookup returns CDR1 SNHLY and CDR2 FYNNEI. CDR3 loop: CAGREANYGYTF. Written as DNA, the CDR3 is TGTGCCGGACGGGAAGCTAACTATGGCTACACCTTC.

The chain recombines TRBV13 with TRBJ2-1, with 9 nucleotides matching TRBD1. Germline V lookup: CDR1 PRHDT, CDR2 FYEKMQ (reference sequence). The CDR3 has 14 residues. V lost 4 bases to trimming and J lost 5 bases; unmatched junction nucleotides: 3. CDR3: CASSSGTGNNEQFF. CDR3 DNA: TGTGCCAGCAGCTCCGGGACAGGGAACAATGAGCAGTTCTTC.

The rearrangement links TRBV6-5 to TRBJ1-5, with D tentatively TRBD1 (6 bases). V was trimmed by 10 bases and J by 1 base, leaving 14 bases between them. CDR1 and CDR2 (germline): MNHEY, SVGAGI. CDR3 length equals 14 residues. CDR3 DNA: TGTGCCACCTTGACAGGAACAAGCAATCAGCCCCAGCATTTT. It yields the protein CATLTGTSNQPQHF.

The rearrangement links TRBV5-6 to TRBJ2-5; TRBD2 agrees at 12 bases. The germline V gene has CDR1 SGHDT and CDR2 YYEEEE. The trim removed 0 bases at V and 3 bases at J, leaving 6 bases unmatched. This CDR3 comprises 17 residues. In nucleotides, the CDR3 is TGTGCCAGCAGCTTGGTCGTCTCTAGCGGGGGGGAAGAGACCCAGTACTTC. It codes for CASSLVVSSGGEETQYF.

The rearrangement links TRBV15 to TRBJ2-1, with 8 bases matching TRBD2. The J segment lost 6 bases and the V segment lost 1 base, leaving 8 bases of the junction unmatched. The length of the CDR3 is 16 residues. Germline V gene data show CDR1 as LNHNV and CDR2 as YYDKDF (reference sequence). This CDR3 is CATSRGSAGVPNEQFF. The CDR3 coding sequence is TGTGCCACCAGCAGAGGTTCAGCGGGGGTCCCCAATGAGCAGTTCTTC.

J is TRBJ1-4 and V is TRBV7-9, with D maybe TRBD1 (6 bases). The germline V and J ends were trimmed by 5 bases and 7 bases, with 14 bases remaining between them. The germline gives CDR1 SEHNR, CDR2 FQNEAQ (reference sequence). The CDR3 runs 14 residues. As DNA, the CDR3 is TGTGCCAGCAGCCGCCTGTTGGGGGCTGAAAAACTGTTTTTT. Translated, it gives CASSRLLGAEKLFF.

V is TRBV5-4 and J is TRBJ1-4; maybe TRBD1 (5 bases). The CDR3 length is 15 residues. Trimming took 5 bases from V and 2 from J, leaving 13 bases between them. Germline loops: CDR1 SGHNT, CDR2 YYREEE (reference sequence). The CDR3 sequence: CASRPGGETNEKLFF. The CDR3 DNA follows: TGTGCCAGCAGACCCGGGGGGGAGACTAATGAAAAACTGTTTTTT. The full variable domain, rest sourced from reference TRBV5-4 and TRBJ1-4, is ETGVTQSPTHLIKTRGQQVTLRCSSQSGHNTVSWYQQALGQGPQFIFQYYREEENGRGNFPPRFSGLQFPNYSSELNVNALELDDSALYLCASRPGGETNEKLFFGSGTQLSVL.

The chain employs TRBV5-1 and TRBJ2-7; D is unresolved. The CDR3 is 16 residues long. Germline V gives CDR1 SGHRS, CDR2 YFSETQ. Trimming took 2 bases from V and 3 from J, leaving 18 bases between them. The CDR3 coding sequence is TGCGCCAGCAGCTTCTCTCGCGCAGAACAGAACTACGAGCAGTACTTC. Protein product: CASSFSRAEQNYEQYF.

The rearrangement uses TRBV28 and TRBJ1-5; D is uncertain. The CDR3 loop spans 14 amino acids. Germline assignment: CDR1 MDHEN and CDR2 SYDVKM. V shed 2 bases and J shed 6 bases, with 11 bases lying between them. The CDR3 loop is CASSLMRPGQPQHF. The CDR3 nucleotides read TGTGCCAGCAGTTTAATGCGTCCGGGTCAGCCCCAGCATTTT.

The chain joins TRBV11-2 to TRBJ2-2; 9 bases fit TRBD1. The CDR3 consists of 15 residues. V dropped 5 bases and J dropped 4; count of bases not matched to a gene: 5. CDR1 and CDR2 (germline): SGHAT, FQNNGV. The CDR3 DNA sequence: TGTGCCAGCAGCCGGACAGGGGTGGTCACCGGGGAGCTGTTTTTT. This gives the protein CASSRTGVVTGELFF.

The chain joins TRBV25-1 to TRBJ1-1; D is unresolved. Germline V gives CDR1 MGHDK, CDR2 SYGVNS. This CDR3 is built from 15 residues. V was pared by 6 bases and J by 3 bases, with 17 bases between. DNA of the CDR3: TGTGCCAGCAGCATAAACTTTATCGCCCACACTGAAGCTTTCTTT. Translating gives CASSINFIAHTEAFF.

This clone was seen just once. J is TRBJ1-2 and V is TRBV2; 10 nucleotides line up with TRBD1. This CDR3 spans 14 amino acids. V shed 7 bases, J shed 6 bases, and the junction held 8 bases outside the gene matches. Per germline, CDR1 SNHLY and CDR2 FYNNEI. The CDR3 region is CASNGQGVKHGYTF. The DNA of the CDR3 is TGTGCCAGCAATGGACAGGGGGTTAAACATGGCTACACCTTC.

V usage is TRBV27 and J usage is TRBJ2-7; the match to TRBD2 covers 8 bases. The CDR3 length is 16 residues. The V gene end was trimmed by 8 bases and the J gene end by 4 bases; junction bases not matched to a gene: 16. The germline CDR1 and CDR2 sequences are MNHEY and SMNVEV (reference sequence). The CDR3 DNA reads TGTGCCAGCCGCCACCCCGGGGGGGTCAGCCCATACGAGCAGTACTTC. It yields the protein CASRHPGGVSPYEQYF.

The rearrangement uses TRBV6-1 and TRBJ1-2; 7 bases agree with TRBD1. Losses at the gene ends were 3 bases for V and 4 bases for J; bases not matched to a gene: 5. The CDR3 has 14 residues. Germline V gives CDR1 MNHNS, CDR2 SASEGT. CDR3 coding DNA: TGTGCCAGCAGTGACAGGGGGATTGTCTATGGCTACACCTTC. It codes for CASSDRGIVYGYTF.

The CDR3 coding sequence is TGTGCCAGCAATATGCCCGGTACCCCGAACACTGAAGCTTTCTTT. This encodes CASNMPGTPNTEAFF. The chain links TRBV27 to TRBJ1-1; no clear D gene. With 7 bases removed from V and 1 base from J, the gap between germline ends came to 16 bases. The CDR3 runs 15 residues. The germline gives CDR1 MNHEY, CDR2 SMNVEV (reference sequence).

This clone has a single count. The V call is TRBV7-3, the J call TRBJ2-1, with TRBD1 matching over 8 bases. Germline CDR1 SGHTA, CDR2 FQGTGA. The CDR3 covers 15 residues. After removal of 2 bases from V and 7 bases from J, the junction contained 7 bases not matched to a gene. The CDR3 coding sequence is TGTGCCAGCAGCTTACAACCGGGACAGGAAAATGAGCAGTTCTTC. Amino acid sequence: CASSLQPGQENEQFF.

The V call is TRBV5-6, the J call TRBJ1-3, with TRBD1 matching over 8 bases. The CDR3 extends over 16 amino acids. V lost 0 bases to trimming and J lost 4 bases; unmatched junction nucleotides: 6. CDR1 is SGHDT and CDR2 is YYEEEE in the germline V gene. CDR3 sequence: CASSLGQGLRGNTIYF. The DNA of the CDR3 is TGTGCCAGCAGCTTGGGACAGGGGCTGAGAGGAAACACCATATATTTT.

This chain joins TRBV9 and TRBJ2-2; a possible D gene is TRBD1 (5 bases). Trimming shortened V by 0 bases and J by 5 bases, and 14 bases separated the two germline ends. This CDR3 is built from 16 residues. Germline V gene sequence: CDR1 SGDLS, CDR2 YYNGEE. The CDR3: CASSVVGADRTGELFF. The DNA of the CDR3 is TGTGCCAGCAGCGTAGTTGGGGCAGATAGGACCGGGGAGCTGTTTTTT.

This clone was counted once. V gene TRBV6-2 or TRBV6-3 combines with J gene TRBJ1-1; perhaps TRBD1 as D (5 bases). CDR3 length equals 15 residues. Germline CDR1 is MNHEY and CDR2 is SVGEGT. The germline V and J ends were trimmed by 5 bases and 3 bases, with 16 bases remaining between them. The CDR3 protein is CASSADRQGDTEAFF. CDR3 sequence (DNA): TGTGCCAGCAGTGCTGACCGCCAGGGCGACACTGAAGCTTTCTTT.

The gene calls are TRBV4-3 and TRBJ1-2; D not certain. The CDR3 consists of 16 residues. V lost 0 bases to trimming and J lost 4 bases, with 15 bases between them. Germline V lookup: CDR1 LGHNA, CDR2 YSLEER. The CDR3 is CASSQDMGEGGYGYTF. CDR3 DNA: TGCGCCAGCAGCCAAGATATGGGCGAGGGTGGCTATGGCTACACCTTC.

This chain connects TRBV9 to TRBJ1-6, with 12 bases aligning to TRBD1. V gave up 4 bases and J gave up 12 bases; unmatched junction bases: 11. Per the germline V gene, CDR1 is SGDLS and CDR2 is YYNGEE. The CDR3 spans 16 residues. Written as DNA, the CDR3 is TGTGCCAGCAGCTCTAGGGGACAGGGGGCAGGTGGACCCCTCCACTTT. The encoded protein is CASSSRGQGAGGPLHF.

The CDR3 loop is CASSLMDISNTEAFF. In nucleotides, the CDR3 is TGCGCCAGCAGTCTGATGGACATATCCAACACTGAAGCTTTCTTT. This chain uses TRBV23-1 with TRBJ1-1; possible D gene TRBD1, 5 bases. TRBV23-1 is annotated as an ORF whose role is uncertain. The CDR3 consists of 15 residues. The V end lost 4 bases, the J end lost 2 bases, and 14 bases lay between the germline ends.

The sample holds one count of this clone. The chain's CDR3 is CASSFGGFDTQYF. DNA for the CDR3: TGTGCCAGCAGCTTCGGGGGTTTCGATACGCAGTATTTT. The J gene is TRBJ2-3, the V gene TRBV7-3, with D maybe TRBD2 (6 bases). V was cut by 3 bases and J by 6 bases, with 10 bases left in between. The germline CDR1 and CDR2 sequences are SGHTA and FQGTGA. The CDR3 has 13 residues.